This T cell receptor (beta chain) was recorded in a study of T cell responses to AZD1222 COVID-19 vaccine. Measured with immunoSEQ multiplex PCR; TCRdb has only the in-frame clones, and not every one. This sample yields roughly 100,000 clones, of which approximately 90% are seen a single time; 9% to 9.5% belongs to the top ten. The CDR3 sequence is 16 residues long. Germline V gene sequence: CDR1 SGHNT, CDR2 YYREEE (reference sequence). V lost 0 bases to trimming and J lost 0 bases; unmatched junction nucleotides: 3. A remark on this clone: No antigen is known for it.

The study, taken as a whole, reports: Once two AZD1222 doses were given, Spike-specific TCR breadth and depth went up. Donors were largely white British and mainly female; clonal diversity was possibly underestimated. The study identified only five to seven AZD1222 recipients as seropositive at baseline.

The sequencing here drew on peripheral blood, taken on day 0 of AZD1222 vaccination. The chain has TRBV5-4 and TRBJ1-1, with TRBD1 matching 9 bases. This TCR was sampled from an adult in good health. The CDR3 DNA sequence: TGTGCCAGCAGCTTGGGAACAGGGGGCTTGAACACTGAAGCTTTCTTT. Its protein product is CASSLGTGGLNTEAFF.